Below, one T cell receptor beta chain is given with its context. This clone has only a few counts. Its antigen is not yet known. No base quality values were provided; no much bigger clone lies one nucleotide off. The sample belongs to a study of Tregs in tolerant kidney transplant recipients (dated by TCRdb to the late 2010s). Notes on the research overall: Before combined kidney and bone marrow transplantation, this study identified donor-specific regulatory T cells using TCRbeta sequencing and then followed those same cells after transplant. TCRbeta repertoire sequencing was used in a few healthy controls to compare several ways of expanding Tregs specific for an allogeneic donor. Overall study results and their limits: Biological reproducibility was not directly addressed, though technical replication error appeared minimal. The study was constrained by small patient numbers, and validation of the findings is required in larger populations and under other immunosuppression protocols. The most biologically relevant and donor-specific TCRbeta repertoire appeared to be identified by expanding Tregs with activated donor B cells.

The CDR3 measures 16 amino acids from cysteine to phenylalanine. The only DNA kept is the CDR3, 48 bases in frame from the first base. The germline V and J ends show losses of 5 bases and 6 bases respectively, and no gene match explains 6 bases of the junction. The germline V gene sets CDR1 to KGHSH and CDR2 to LQKENI. For TCRbeta CDR3 sequencing, genomic DNA was extracted from sorted cells using the QIAGEN DNeasy Blood and Tissue Kit. High-throughput TCRbeta CDR3 sequencing, including PCR amplification with bias correction and internal controls, was performed commercially through immunoSEQ. In the authors' own workflow: Unique productive TCRbeta sequences were defined by CDR3 nucleotide sequence where primers matched, otherwise by CDR3 amino acid sequence with Vbeta and Jbeta genes. To correct sorting error, sequences shared between sorted populations at a frequency ratio of 2:1 or less were removed; the rest were assigned to the higher population. A sequence was defined as donor-reactive if the sequence was expanded at least 5-fold in CFSE-low cells compared with unstimulated cells and had a frequency of at least 0.01% in CFSE-low cells. Repertoire divergence was quantified by Jensen-Shannon divergence calculated from the top 100 TCRbeta sequences ranked by frequency. For samples with multiple sequencing runs, sorting error was corrected in each run separately before the runs were combined. TCRdb stores this immuneACCESS table with in-frame sequences only. Part of the clones is absent; in the studies checked, under half of the shortfall reflects unresolved V genes, and no reason is known for the rest. That table gives V, J and clone size, and the DNA gave D and trimming. The sample has some 240,000 clones on record, about 80% of them singletons. 0.5% to 0.65% of the sample belongs to the ten largest clones.

Thawed PBMCs were FACS-sorted into unstimulated Tregs (CD4+CD25+CD127-), CD4+ non-Tregs (CD4+CD25-), CD4 cells and CD8 cells. Blood from healthy controls was obtained either from healthy volunteers or as purchased buffy coats. Healthy control blood was processed to PBMCs by Ficoll density gradient and cryopreserved, and patient PBMCs were collected before and after transplant. What was sequenced was CD4+ T cells from blood. Recombination joined TRBV18 with TRBJ2-3; TRBD2 fits 15 bases in the junction. The sequence was collected from a human donor in good health. Here the CDR3 is given as CASSSGLAGGRDTQYF. DNA sequence: TGTGCCAGCTCATCCGGACTAGCGGGGGGGCGCGATACGCAGTATTTT.